These 6 T cell receptor beta chains came from one sample sequenced in a study of metastatic and nonmetastatic thyroid tumors. All patients were treatment-naive before thyroid surgery. TCRdb reprocessed the PCR reads using MiXCR. This sample has about 50,000 clones, with less than 4.5% found just once. Sequenced material: blood. These receptors all stem from a female donor with papillary thyroid cancer or a benign thyroid nodule (not recorded which). Some clones in this sample may be carry-over from other donors' samples.

The chain is built from TRBV20-1 and TRBJ2-1; TRBD2 matches at 15 bases. Germline CDR1 is DFQATT and CDR2 is SNEGSKA (reference sequence). This CDR3 contains 16 residues. The ends lost 6 bases at V and 8 bases at J; junction bases unmatched: 11. Here the CDR3 reads CSASWGTSGRWDEQFF. Here the CDR3 DNA reads TGCAGTGCCTCATGGGGGACTAGCGGGAGGTGGGATGAGCAGTTCTTC.

Many counts were recorded for this clone. This chain links TRBV2 with TRBJ1-5; D not certain. Per germline, CDR1 SNHLY and CDR2 FYNNEI. V shed 2 bases and J shed 8 bases, with 10 bases lying between them. The CDR3 runs 13 residues. The CDR3 DNA reads as TGTGCCAGCAGTGAAATGGCTGTGGAGCCCCAGCATTTT. This codes for CASSEMAVEPQHF. Based on the CDR3 plus reference TRBV2 and TRBJ1-5, the full variable domain is EPEVTQTPSHQVTQMGQEVILRCVPISNHLYFYWYRQILGQKVEFLVSFYNNEISEKSEIFDDQFSVERPDGSNFTLKIRSTKLEDSAMYFCASSEMAVEPQHFGDGTRLSIL.

This clone was found a few times. Other DNA sequences in the same sample also yield this CDR3. The chain recombines TRBV27 with TRBJ1-2, with a weak D call TRBD1 (5 bases). The germline CDR1 and CDR2 sequences are MNHEY and SMNVEV (reference sequence). CDR3 length: 14 residues. Trimming left V 3 bases short and J 11 bases short, with 19 bases between. CDR3 sequence: CASSFGGTGVGYTF. The CDR3 region has the DNA TGTGCCAGCAGTTTTGGGGGTACAGGTGTTGGTTACACCTTC.

This clone appeared many times. The chain carries TRBV19 and TRBJ2-7; maybe TRBD1 (6 bases). The germline V and J ends were trimmed by 5 bases and 4 bases, with 27 bases remaining between them. The CDR3 consists of 18 residues. Germline lookup yields CDR1 LNHDA and CDR2 SQIVND (reference sequence). The CDR3 protein is CASSPTTGSKYPTYEQYF. The CDR3 DNA is TGTGCCAGTAGTCCGACGACAGGATCGAAGTACCCCACTTACGAGCAGTACTTC.

There are a few counts of this clone. V gene TRBV28 combines with J gene TRBJ1-2, with TRBD1 as a possible D gene (6 bases). From germline, CDR1 is MDHEN and CDR2 SYDVKM. Trimming removed 3 bases from V and 9 bases from J, with 14 bases in between. The CDR3 is made up of 13 amino acids. The CDR3 reads CASSLGGAVSYTF. The DNA for the CDR3 is TGTGCCAGCAGTTTGGGGGGGGCCGTCAGCTACACCTTC.

This chain uses TRBV6-1 with TRBJ1-2; D is undetermined. Germline values: CDR1 MNHNS, CDR2 SASEGT. V lost 3 bases to trimming and J lost 4 bases, with 18 bases between them. CDR3 length equals 16 residues. The DNA of the CDR3 is TGTGCCAGCAGTGATGAGGGAGGCGACACAGTCTATGGCTACACCTTC. It translates to CASSDEGGDTVYGYTF.